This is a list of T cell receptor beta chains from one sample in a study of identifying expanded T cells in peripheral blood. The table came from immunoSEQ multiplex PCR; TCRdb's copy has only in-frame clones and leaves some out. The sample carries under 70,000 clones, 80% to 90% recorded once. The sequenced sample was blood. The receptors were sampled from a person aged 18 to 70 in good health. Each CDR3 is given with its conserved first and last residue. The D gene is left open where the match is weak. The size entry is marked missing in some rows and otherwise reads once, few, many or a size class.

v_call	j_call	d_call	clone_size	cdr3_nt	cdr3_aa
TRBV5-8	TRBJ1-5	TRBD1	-	TGTGCCAGCAGGCCCCCGCCGGGACAGGGGCGTTCTAATCAGCCCCAGCATTTT	CASRPPPGQGRSNQPQHF
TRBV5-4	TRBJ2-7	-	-	TGTGCCAGCAGCTCTCGGGACGGTACCTACGAGCAGTACTTC	CASSSRDGTYEQYF
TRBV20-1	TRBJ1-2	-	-	TGCAGTGCTAGCCCGGATGGCTACACCTTC	CSASPDGYTF
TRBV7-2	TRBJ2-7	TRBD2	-	TGTGCCAGCAGCCGACTAGCGGGAGTGTACGAGCAGTACTTC	CASSRLAGVYEQYF
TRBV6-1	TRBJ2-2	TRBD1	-	TGTGCCAGTACCATTGGGACAGCGGACACCGGGGAGCTGTTTTTT	CASTIGTADTGELFF
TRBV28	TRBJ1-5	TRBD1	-	TGTGCCAGCAGTAAGGGGACAGGGAGCAATCAGCCCCAGCATTTT	CASSKGTGSNQPQHF
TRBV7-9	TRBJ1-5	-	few	TGTGCCAGCGGTGATCAGCCCCAGCATTTT	CASGDQPQHF
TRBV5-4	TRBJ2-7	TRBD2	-	TGTGCCAGCAGCCGGACGACTGGACTAGCTCAATTC	CASSRTTGLAQF
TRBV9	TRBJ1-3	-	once	TGTGCCAGCAGCGTAGCCCAGACAGCAGGATCTGGAAACACCATATATTTT	CASSVAQTAGSGNTIYF
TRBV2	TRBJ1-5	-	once	TGTGCGATCGGGGGTGGCAATCAGCCCCAGCATTTT	CAIGGGNQPQHF
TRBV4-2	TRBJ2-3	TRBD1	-	TGTGCCAGCAGCCAAGAAGGAACAGGGGGAGCAGATACGCAGTATTTT	CASSQEGTGGADTQYF
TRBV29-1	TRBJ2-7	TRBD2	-	TGCAGCGTTGATTGGACTAGCGGGAGCAACTACGAGCAGTACTTC	CSVDWTSGSNYEQYF
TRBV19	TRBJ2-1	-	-	TGTGCCAGTCGCCCTCCTGGGCGACACAATGAGCAGTTCTTC	CASRPPGRHNEQFF
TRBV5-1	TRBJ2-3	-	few	TGCGCCAGCAACCGACAGGCCGACCTCAGGGATACGCAGTATTTT	CASNRQADLRDTQYF
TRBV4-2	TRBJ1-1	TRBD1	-	TGTGCCAGCAGCCAAGGTCACAGGGGAATGAACACTGAAGCTTTCTTT	CASSQGHRGMNTEAFF
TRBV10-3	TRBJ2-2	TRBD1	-	TGTGCCATCAGTGCCGGGACAGGGGGCGACGTTAACACCGGGGAGCTGTTTTTT	CAISAGTGGDVNTGELFF
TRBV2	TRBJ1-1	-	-	TGTGCCAGCAGTACCACTTCGAGTTACACTGAAGCTTTCTTT	CASSTTSSYTEAFF
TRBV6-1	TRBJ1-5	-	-	TGTGCCAGCAGGGGAGGGACGGAGCCCCAACCCCAGCATTTT	CASRGGTEPQPQHF
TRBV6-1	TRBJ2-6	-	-	TGTGCCAGCAGTGTGAGCCGGGTTCCTGGGGCCAACGTCCTGACTTTC	CASSVSRVPGANVLTF
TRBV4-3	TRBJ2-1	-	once	TGCGCCAGCAGCCAAGATTTCGCAGGTAGCTCCTACAATGAGCAGTTCTTC	CASSQDFAGSSYNEQFF
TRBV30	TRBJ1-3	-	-	TGTGCCTGGAGTACCCTGGACTCAATCTCTGGAAACACCATATATTTT	CAWSTLDSISGNTIYF
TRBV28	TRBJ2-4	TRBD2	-	TGTGCCAGCAGTCTATTCGGGACTACCAAAAACATTCAGTACTTC	CASSLFGTTKNIQYF
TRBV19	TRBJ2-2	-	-	TGTGCCAGTAGTCTGGCCTCCGGGGAGCTGTTTTTT	CASSLASGELFF
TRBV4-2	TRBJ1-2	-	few	TGTGCCAGCAGCCCGTCGTTGGAGGGGATCTATGGCTACACCTTC	CASSPSLEGIYGYTF
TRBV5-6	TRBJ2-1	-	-	TGTGCCAGCAGCGGGTGGGGGCAGGGGCAGTTCTTC	CASSGWGQGQFF
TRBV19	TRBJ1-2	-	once	TGTGCCAGTAATCCTAAGGGGAGGACCTATGGCTACACCTTC	CASNPKGRTYGYTF
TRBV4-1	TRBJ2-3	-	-	TGCGCCAGCAGCCAAGATGGACTTTTCACAGATACGCAGTATTTT	CASSQDGLFTDTQYF
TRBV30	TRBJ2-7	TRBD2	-	TGTGCCTGGAGTCTAACTAGCGGGAGGTTCCTCTCCTACGAGCAGTACTTC	CAWSLTSGRFLSYEQYF
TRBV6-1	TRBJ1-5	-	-	TGTGCCAGCGAGGGGGGGTCGAGTGGCAATCAGCCCCAGCATTTT	CASEGGSSGNQPQHF
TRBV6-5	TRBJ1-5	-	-	TGTGCCAGCAGTTACTCGACCTCTTCAAGGCAGCATTTT	CASSYSTSSRQHF
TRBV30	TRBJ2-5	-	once	TGTGCCTGGACGTACAAAGAGACCCAGTACTTC	CAWTYKETQYF
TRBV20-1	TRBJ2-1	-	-	TGCAGTGCTAGAGACAGGTATGAGCAGTTCTTC	CSARDRYEQFF
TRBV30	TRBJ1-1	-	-	TGTGCCTGGAGCCGGGGCCCCGGGTCGACTTTCTTT	CAWSRGPGSTFF
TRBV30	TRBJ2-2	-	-	TGTGCCTGGAGTGTAACGGACACCGGGGAGCTGTTTTTT	CAWSVTDTGELFF
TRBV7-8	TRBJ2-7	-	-	TGTGCCAGCAGCACCTGGGACTTCTCCTACGAGCAGTACTTC	CASSTWDFSYEQYF
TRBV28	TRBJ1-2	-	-	TGTGCCAGCAGTTCCACAGGGCGCCGAGGGGGCTACACCTTC	CASSSTGRRGGYTF
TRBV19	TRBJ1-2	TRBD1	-	TGTGCCAGTAGTATTTCAAGGACAGGGTCGCCTGGCTACACCTTC	CASSISRTGSPGYTF
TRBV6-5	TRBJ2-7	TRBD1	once	TGTGCCAGCAGTTCGCCGGGACAGGGTATCGACGAGCAGTACTTC	CASSSPGQGIDEQYF
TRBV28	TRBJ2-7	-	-	TGTGCCAGCAGCTACCTAATGGAAGAGCAGTACTTC	CASSYLMEEQYF
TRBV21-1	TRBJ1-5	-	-	TGTGCCAGCAGCGTCCTGACGGCCGCTGATAGCAATCAGCCCCAGCATTTT	CASSVLTAADSNQPQHF
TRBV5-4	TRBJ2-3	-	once	TGTGCCAGCAGCTTGGGGGGCACAGATACGCAGTATTTT	CASSLGGTDTQYF
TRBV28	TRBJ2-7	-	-	TGTGCCAGCAGTCCGACTAGCTACGAGCAGTACTTC	CASSPTSYEQYF
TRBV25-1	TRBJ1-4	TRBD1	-	TGTGCCAGCAGTGACTTCGGACAGGGTGGTGAAAAACTGTTTTTT	CASSDFGQGGEKLFF
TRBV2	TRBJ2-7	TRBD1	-	TGTGCCAGCAGTGCCGACAGGGGGGGTTCCTACGAGCAGTACTTC	CASSADRGGSYEQYF
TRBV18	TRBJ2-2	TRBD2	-	TGTGCCAGCTCACCCGAGTTGGCACTAGCGGGAGTCACCGGGGAGCTGTTTTTT	CASSPELALAGVTGELFF